This T cell receptor (beta chain) was sequenced for a study of human T cells and chemical hapten exposure. Study at large: Patch tests applied 0.01% DPC to the upper back, read at 6 days.

Germline V lookup: CDR1 SGHDN, CDR2 FVKESK. This CDR3 has 12 residues. With 0 bases removed from V and 11 bases from J, the gap between germline ends came to 8 bases. General study points: TCRs above 1 in 1000 frequency did not change with DPC sensitization.

Time point defined: patch test 1, 2 weeks after DPC sensitization. Specified treatment: therapeutic diphenylcyclopropenone sensitization with weekly scalp DPC. TCRdb fed the RACE reads into MiXCR, producing one record per CDR3 protein. The table records 150,000 to 200,000 distinct CDR3 sequences, about 15% of them present only once. As to this clonotype: Its antigen is currently unknown.

The source of this sequence is a woman aged 25 to 39 with alopecia areata. Some clones in this sample may be carry-over from other donors' samples. J is TRBJ2-1 and V is TRBV14; D unresolved. Sequenced here: whole blood, sampled in connection with sensitization to the hapten diphenylcyclopropenone (DPC). CDR3 loop: CASSQEGVKQFF. The DNA for the CDR3 is TGTGCCAGCAGCCAAGAAGGTGTGAAGCAGTTCTTC.